Listed below are T cell receptor beta chains from one sample, sequenced in a study of blood T cell repertoires in COVID-19. Assay: immunoSEQ multiplex PCR; the TCRdb copy retains only in-frame clones and omits some. Of more than 250,000 clones listed, around 87% were seen once; the top ten hold around 1.7%. The sample taken for sequencing was PBMCs or T cells enriched from blood (not recorded which). These receptor sequences come from a woman under 30 with acute COVID-19. The CDR3 runs from the conserved cysteine through the conserved F or W. D genes are given only for firm matches. Clone sizes are given selectively: once, few, many, or a class where the clone is expanded.

J gene,clone size,D gene,V gene,CDR3 protein,CDR3 DNA
TRBJ1-1,once,TRBD1,TRBV5-1,CASRFDPGQRAFF,TGCGCCAGCAGATTTGACCCGGGACAGCGCGCTTTCTTT
TRBJ1-6,few,-,TRBV30,CAWTGRGFSNSPLHF,TGTGCCTGGACCGGGCGGGGATTTAGTAATTCACCCCTCCACTTT
TRBJ2-4,-,TRBD1,TRBV10-1,CASSEGTGGEDIQYF,TGCGCCAGCAGTGAGGGGACAGGGGGGGAGGACATTCAGTACTTC
TRBJ1-5,-,-,TRBV12-2,CASRYLFGGGRKPQHF,TGTGCAAGTCGCTACCTTTTCGGGGGGGGCAGAAAGCCCCAGCATTTT
TRBJ1-6,-,-,TRBV4-1,CASRRGLENSPLHF,TGCGCCAGCCGAAGAGGCCTGGAAAATTCACCCCTCCACTTT
TRBJ2-1,-,TRBD2,TRBV7-6,CASSPQTSGRNEQFF,TGTGCCAGCAGCCCCCAGACTAGCGGGAGGAATGAGCAGTTCTTC
TRBJ2-3,-,TRBD2,TRBV3-1/TRBV3-2,CASSPGASGIDTQYF,TGTGCCAGCAGCCCGGGGGCTAGCGGGATAGATACGCAGTATTTT
TRBJ1-1,-,-,TRBV7-2,CASKADRTMNTEAFF,TGTGCCAGCAAGGCTGACAGAACCATGAACACTGAAGCTTTCTTT
TRBJ2-2,-,TRBD2,TRBV7-6,CASSLPRGGANTGELFF,TGTGCCAGCAGCTTACCCCGTGGGGGGGCGAACACCGGGGAGCTGTTTTTT
TRBJ2-1,-,TRBD2,TRBV28,CASSFAGESTEQFF,TGTGCCAGCAGTTTTGCGGGAGAGTCCACTGAGCAGTTCTTC
TRBJ1-4,once,-,TRBV28,CASSDRVHNEKLFF,TGTGCCAGCAGTGACCGGGTCCATAATGAAAAACTGTTTTTT
TRBJ1-6,-,-,TRBV3-1/TRBV3-2,CASSPRGGSNSPLHF,TGTGCCAGCAGCCCCCGCGGAGGGTCAAATTCACCCCTCCACTTT
TRBJ2-5,-,-,TRBV24-1,CATSDPFEPLGTQYF,TGTGCCACCAGTGATCCCTTCGAGCCGCTTGGGACCCAGTACTTC
TRBJ2-5,many,-,TRBV9,CASSVGGQETQYF,TGTGCCAGCAGCGTAGGCGGCCAAGAGACCCAGTACTTC
TRBJ1-5,-,-,TRBV5-8,CASSSTGNSNQPQHF,TGTGCCAGCAGCTCCACAGGGAATAGCAATCAGCCCCAGCATTTT
TRBJ2-1,-,-,TRBV7-9,CASSLVSEHEQFF,TGTGCCAGCAGCTTAGTGAGCGAACATGAGCAGTTCTTC
TRBJ2-2,-,TRBD1,TRBV5-6,CASTYLRTGRAGELFF,TGTGCCAGCACCTACCTTCGGACAGGCCGAGCCGGGGAGCTGTTTTTT
TRBJ2-7,-,TRBD2,TRBV10-2,CASSGPGVAGVNEQYF,TGCGCCAGCAGTGGGCCCGGGGTAGCGGGAGTTAACGAGCAGTACTTC
TRBJ2-5,-,-,TRBV11-3,CASSRGTQETQYF,TGTGCCAGCAGTCGCGGCACCCAAGAGACCCAGTACTTC
TRBJ2-7,-,-,TRBV29-1,CSVGGDLYEQYF,TGCAGCGTTGGAGGAGACCTCTACGAGCAGTACTTC
TRBJ1-4,-,-,TRBV28,CASSLGTFEKLFF,TGTGCCAGCAGCCTCGGGACTTTCGAAAAACTGTTTTTT
TRBJ2-7,-,-,TRBV28,CASSTPPSEQYF,TGTGCCAGCAGCACACCACCCTCCGAGCAGTACTTC
TRBJ2-7,-,TRBD1,TRBV2,CASSGDRGPYEQYF,TGTGCCAGCAGTGGGGACAGGGGGCCCTACGAGCAGTACTTC
TRBJ2-7,-,TRBD1,TRBV14,CASSHRTGYEQYF,TGTGCCAGCAGCCATCGGACAGGGTACGAGCAGTACTTC
TRBJ2-7,-,TRBD2,TRBV20-1,CSASPASGRLYEQYF,TGCAGTGCTAGTCCGGCTAGCGGGAGGCTCTACGAGCAGTACTTC
TRBJ2-7,-,-,TRBV29-1,CSVADKTYEQYF,TGCAGCGTTGCCGACAAGACCTACGAGCAGTACTTC
TRBJ2-5,-,TRBD1,TRBV11-3,CASSYGTGVEETQYF,TGTGCCAGCAGCTACGGGACAGGGGTAGAAGAGACCCAGTACTTC
TRBJ1-2,few,-,TRBV19,CASRSPGVSSYGYTF,TGTGCCAGTAGATCTCCAGGCGTCAGCTCCTATGGCTACACCTTC
TRBJ1-2,-,-,TRBV29-1,CSVEAGKDYGYTF,TGCAGCGTTGAGGCAGGGAAGGACTATGGCTACACCTTC
TRBJ2-2,few,TRBD2,TRBV4-1,CASGGGTGELFF,TGCGCCAGCGGGGGGGGTACCGGGGAGCTGTTTTTT
TRBJ1-2,-,TRBD1,TRBV4-1,CASSQEIGTGGFHGYTF,TGCGCCAGCAGCCAAGAAATCGGGACAGGGGGGTTTCATGGCTACACCTTC
TRBJ2-1,-,TRBD2,TRBV29-1,CSAGLAGVNEQFF,TGCAGCGCAGGACTAGCGGGAGTGAATGAGCAGTTCTTC
TRBJ2-2,once,-,TRBV7-6,CASSLAGGNTGELFF,TGTGCCAGCAGCTTAGCGGGAGGGAACACCGGGGAGCTGTTTTTT
TRBJ2-7,-,-,TRBV4-3,CASSQSEGGYEQYF,TGCGCCAGCAGCCAATCAGAGGGAGGCTACGAGCAGTACTTC
TRBJ1-5,-,TRBD1,TRBV10-1,CASSPKQGAKKNQPQHF,TGCGCCAGCAGCCCTAAACAGGGGGCGAAGAAGAATCAGCCCCAGCATTTT
TRBJ1-3,-,TRBD1,TRBV6-5,CASSQDRSSGNTIYF,TGTGCCAGCAGCCAGGACAGGAGCTCTGGAAACACCATATATTTT
TRBJ1-1,-,TRBD1,TRBV10-1,CASSGQGVGTEAFF,TGCGCCAGCAGTGGACAGGGTGTAGGCACTGAAGCTTTCTTT
TRBJ2-1,-,TRBD2,TRBV7-3,CASSLSSGRERSYNEQFF,TGTGCCAGCAGCTTATCTAGCGGGAGGGAGCGCTCCTACAATGAGCAGTTCTTC
TRBJ2-1,-,-,TRBV7-2,CASSLGRDFEQFF,TGTGCCAGCAGCTTAGGCCGGGACTTTGAGCAGTTCTTC
TRBJ2-1,-,-,TRBV7-2,CASSLSGISYNEQFF,TGTGCCAGCAGCTTATCCGGTATCTCCTACAATGAGCAGTTCTTC
TRBJ1-1,once,-,TRBV5-1,CASSLGPQNTEAFF,TGCGCCAGCAGCCTGGGGCCGCAGAACACTGAAGCTTTCTTT
TRBJ2-7,-,TRBD1,TRBV7-7,CASSPGQGYEQYF,TGTGCTAGCAGCCCGGGACAGGGATACGAGCAGTACTTC
TRBJ2-5,-,-,TRBV28,CASSLEGPQETQYF,TGTGCCAGCAGTTTAGAGGGCCCACAAGAGACCCAGTACTTC